Below are 16 T cell receptor beta chains sequenced from a single sample in a study of T cell responses to AZD1222 COVID-19 vaccine. Some clones are missing from TCRdb's copy, which holds only in-frame ones; the method was immunoSEQ multiplex PCR. The table lists approximately 74,000 clones, roughly 87% of them singletons. The sample consisted of peripheral blood, taken 28 days after the second AZD1222 dose. These receptors came from an adult who received the AZD1222 COVID-19 vaccine.

The rearrangement joins TRBV7-3 to TRBJ1-1; 7 bases are shared with TRBD1. CDR1 is SGHTA, CDR2 FQGTGA, per germline. The CDR3 is 14 residues long. The trim removed 5 bases at V and 1 base at J, leaving 4 bases unmatched. The CDR3 nucleotides read TGTGCCAGCAGCCCCGGGACAGCGAACACTGAAGCTTTCTTT. Translated, it gives CASSPGTANTEAFF.

CDR3 coding DNA: TGTGCCAGCAGCTTAGGGACAGGGAACAATGAGCAGTTCTTC. Translating it yields CASSLGTGNNEQFF. The chain couples TRBV7-9 to TRBJ2-1; 8 bases line up with TRBD1. There are 14 residues in the CDR3. CDR1 and CDR2 (germline): SEHNR, FQNEAQ (reference sequence). The V segment lost 1 base and the J segment 5 bases; nucleotides outside the gene matches: 1. The full variable domain, with the rest looked up from reference TRBV7-9 and TRBJ2-1, is DTGVSQNPRHKITKRGQNVTFRCDPISEHNRLYWYRQTLGQGPEFLTYFQNEAQLEKSRLLSDRFSAERPKGSFSTLEIQRTEQGDSAMYLCASSLGTGNNEQFFGPGTRLTVL.

The CDR3 protein is CASSLRASTPNTEAFF. The CDR3 coding sequence is TGTGCCAGCAGCCTCCGGGCCAGCACGCCCAACACTGAAGCTTTCTTT. This rearrangement joins TRBV14 to TRBJ1-1, with D hard to call. The CDR3 is made up of 16 amino acids. Trimming removed 4 bases at V and 2 bases at J, with 17 bases between. The germline gives CDR1 SGHDN, CDR2 FVKESK.

The chain joins TRBV3-1 (or the pseudogene TRBV3-2) to TRBJ2-3, with TRBD2 identical over 10 bases. Germline CDR1 reads LGHDT; CDR2 reads YNNKEL (reference sequence). The J segment lost 0 bases and the V segment lost 2 bases, leaving 5 bases of the junction unmatched. CDR3 length: 17 amino acids. CDR3 DNA sequence: TGTGCCAGCAGCCAATTCACTAGCGGGGCTAGCACAGATACGCAGTATTTT. Amino acids: CASSQFTSGASTDTQYF.

The chain uses TRBV18 and TRBJ2-3, with unresolved D. Germline V gene lookup returns CDR1 KGHSH and CDR2 LQKENI. The CDR3 has 14 amino acids. V was clipped by 0 bases and J by 4 bases, with 8 bases between them. The CDR3 nucleotides read TGTGCCAGCTCACCACCTAGTTTGGCAGATACGCAGTATTTT. Translated, it gives CASSPPSLADTQYF.

The chain is built from TRBV19 and TRBJ1-2, with D unresolved. Per germline, CDR1 LNHDA and CDR2 SQIVND (reference sequence). Trimming took off 1 base at V and 4 bases at J, with 10 bases between the two ends. This CDR3 region has 14 residues. Written as DNA, the CDR3 is TGTGCCAGTAGTATAGGACAACTCATCTATGGCTACACCTTC. It encodes CASSIGQLIYGYTF.

The V gene is TRBV2, the J gene TRBJ1-1; TRBD1 matches at 7 bases. Germline CDR1 and CDR2: SNHLY and FYNNEI. The CDR3 is 13 residues long. The junction had 6 bases not matched to a gene; V was cut back by 10 bases and J by 1 base. The CDR3 loop reads CANGYRGNTEAFF. In nucleotides, the CDR3 is TGTGCCAACGGTTACAGGGGGAACACTGAAGCTTTCTTT.

The chain couples TRBV5-6 to TRBJ1-1; TRBD1 might be the D (6 bases). Germline-derived CDR1 and CDR2 are SGHDT and YYEEEE. Trimming removed 4 bases from V and 0 bases from J, with 16 bases in between. The CDR3 is 16 residues long. The CDR3 here is CASSLFLGGVNTEAFF. In DNA form, the CDR3 reads TGTGCCAGCAGCCTATTCCTCGGGGGCGTGAACACTGAAGCTTTCTTT.

The chain couples TRBV6-5 to TRBJ2-7; D assignment may be TRBD1 or TRBD2 (5 bases each). The CDR3 consists of 15 residues. V was clipped by 7 bases and J by 1 base, with 17 bases between them. The germline V gene encodes CDR1 MNHEY and CDR2 SVGAGI. The CDR3 DNA follows: TGTGCCAGCACCAAAGTTTCCGAGGGGTCCTACGAGCAGTACTTC. Residues: CASTKVSEGSYEQYF.

The chain couples TRBV7-3 to TRBJ2-2, with D possibly TRBD1 on 6 matching bases. V was trimmed by 4 bases and J by 0 bases, leaving 12 bases between them. From germline, CDR1 is SGHTA and CDR2 FQGTGA. There are 16 residues in the CDR3. In DNA form, the CDR3 reads TGTGCCAGCAGCTCAGGGGCGATCTCGAACACCGGGGAGCTGTTTTTT. It codes for CASSSGAISNTGELFF. The entire variable domain, with the rest obtained from reference TRBV7-3 and TRBJ2-2, is as follows: GAGVSQTPSNKVTEKGKYVELRCDPISGHTALYWYRQSLGQGPEFLIYFQGTGAADDSGLPNDRFFAVRPEGSVSTLKIQRTERGDSAVYLCASSSGAISNTGELFFGEGSRLTVL.

V gene TRBV5-1 combines with J gene TRBJ2-1, with 10 positions matching TRBD2. The CDR3 runs 17 residues. V lost 2 bases to trimming and J lost 4 bases; unmatched junction nucleotides: 9. Germline V lookup: CDR1 SGHRS, CDR2 YFSETQ. CDR3 DNA sequence: TGCGCCAGCAGCTTTGGGGCCCTAGCGGGAGAGTACAATGAGCAGTTCTTC. Its translation is CASSFGALAGEYNEQFF.

This chain connects TRBV6-1 to TRBJ1-3, with 9 bases aligning to TRBD1. CDR1 MNHNS and CDR2 SASEGT come from the germline V gene. The CDR3 is 16 residues long. Trimming removed 4 bases from V and 2 bases from J; junction bases left unmatched: 6. The CDR3 DNA follows: TGTGCCAGCAGTGGGGGACAGGGTTGGGCTGGAAACACCATATATTTT. Translated, it gives CASSGGQGWAGNTIYF.

The chain employs TRBV6-5 and TRBJ1-5; D is ambiguous. The V gene's germline CDR1 is MNHEY and CDR2 SVGAGI. The CDR3 contains 12 residues. Trimming took off 4 bases at V and 6 bases at J, with 7 bases between the two ends. CDR3 amino acids: CASSFPGQPQHF. The CDR3 bases are TGTGCCAGCAGTTTCCCGGGTCAGCCCCAGCATTTT.

The chain uses TRBV11-3 and TRBJ2-7; TRBD1 is a possible D gene (6 bases). V shed 6 bases and J shed 0 bases, with 12 bases lying between them. Germline values: CDR1 SGHNT, CDR2 YENEEA. The CDR3 has 14 residues. In DNA, the CDR3 is TGTGCCAGCAGTCTGCAAGGGGGCTCCTACGAGCAGTACTTC. Protein sequence: CASSLQGGSYEQYF.

The chain is built from TRBV18 and TRBJ2-7; D might be TRBD1 (5 bases). Looked up from germline, CDR1 is KGHSH and CDR2 is LQKENI. This CDR3 has 15 residues. V was clipped by 6 bases and J by 1 base, with 16 bases between them. Here the CDR3 DNA reads TGTGCCAGCTCGACCCCGGCAGGGCTATCCTACGAGCAGTACTTC. Its protein is CASSTPAGLSYEQYF.

The table lists this clone with a count of one. The V and J genes are TRBV19 and TRBJ2-5; D tentatively reads TRBD1 or TRBD2 (5 bases each). Germline-derived CDR1 and CDR2 are LNHDA and SQIVND (reference sequence). The CDR3 is 17 residues long. V gave up 1 base and J gave up 7 bases, with 22 bases separating them. CDR3 region: CASSIAKQGTRRGTQYF. The CDR3 DNA reads TGTGCCAGTAGTATAGCTAAGCAAGGGACCCGACGGGGGACCCAGTACTTC. The whole variable domain, filled in from reference TRBV19 and TRBJ2-5, reads DGGITQSPKYLFRKEGQNVTLSCEQNLNHDAMYWYRQDPGQGLRLIYYSQIVNDFQKGDIAEGYSVSREKKESFPLTVTSAQKNPTAFYLCASSIAKQGTRRGTQYFGPGTRLLVL.